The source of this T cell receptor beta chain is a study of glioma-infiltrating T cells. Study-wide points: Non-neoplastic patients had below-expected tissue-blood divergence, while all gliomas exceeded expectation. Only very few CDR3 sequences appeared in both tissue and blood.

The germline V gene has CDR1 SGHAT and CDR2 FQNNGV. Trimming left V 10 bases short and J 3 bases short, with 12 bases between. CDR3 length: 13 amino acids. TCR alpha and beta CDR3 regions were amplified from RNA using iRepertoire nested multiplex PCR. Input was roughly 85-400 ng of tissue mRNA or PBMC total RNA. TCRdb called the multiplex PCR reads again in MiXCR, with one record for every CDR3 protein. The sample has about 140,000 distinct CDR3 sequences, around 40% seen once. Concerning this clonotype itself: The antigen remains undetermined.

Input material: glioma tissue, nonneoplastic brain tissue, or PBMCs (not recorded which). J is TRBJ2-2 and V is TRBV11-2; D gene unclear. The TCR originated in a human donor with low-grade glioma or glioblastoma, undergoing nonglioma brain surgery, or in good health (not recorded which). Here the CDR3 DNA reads TGTGCCACCCGCGGTACGGACACCGGGGAGCTGTTTTTT. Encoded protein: CATRGTDTGELFF.